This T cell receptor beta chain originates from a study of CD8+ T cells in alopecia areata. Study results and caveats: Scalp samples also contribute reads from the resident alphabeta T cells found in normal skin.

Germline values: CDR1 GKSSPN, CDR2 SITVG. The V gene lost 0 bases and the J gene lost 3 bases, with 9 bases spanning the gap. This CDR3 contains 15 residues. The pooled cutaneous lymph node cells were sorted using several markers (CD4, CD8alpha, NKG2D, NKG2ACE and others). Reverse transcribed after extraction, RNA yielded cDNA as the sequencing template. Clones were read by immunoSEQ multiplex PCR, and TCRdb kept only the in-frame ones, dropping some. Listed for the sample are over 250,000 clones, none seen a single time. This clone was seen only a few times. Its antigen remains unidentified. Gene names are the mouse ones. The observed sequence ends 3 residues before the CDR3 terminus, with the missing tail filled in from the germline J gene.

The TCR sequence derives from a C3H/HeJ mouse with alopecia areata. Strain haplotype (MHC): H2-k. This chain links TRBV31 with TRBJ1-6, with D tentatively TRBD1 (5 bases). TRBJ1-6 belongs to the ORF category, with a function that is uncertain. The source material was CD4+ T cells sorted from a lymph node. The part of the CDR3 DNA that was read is TGTGCCTGGAGTCTAACAGGCCTCTATAATTCGCCC. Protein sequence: CAWSLTGLYNSP. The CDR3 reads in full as CAWSLTGLYNSPLYF.